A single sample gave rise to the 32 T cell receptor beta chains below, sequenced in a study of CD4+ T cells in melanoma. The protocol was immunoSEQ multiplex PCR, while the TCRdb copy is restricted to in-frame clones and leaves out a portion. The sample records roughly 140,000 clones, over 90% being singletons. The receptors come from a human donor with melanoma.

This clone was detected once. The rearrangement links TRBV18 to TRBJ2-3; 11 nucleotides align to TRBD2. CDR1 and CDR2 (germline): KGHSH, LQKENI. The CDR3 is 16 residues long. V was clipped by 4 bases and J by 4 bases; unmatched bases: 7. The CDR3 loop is CASSQGLAGSADTQYF. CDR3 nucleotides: TGTGCCAGCTCACAAGGACTAGCGGGCAGTGCAGATACGCAGTATTTT.

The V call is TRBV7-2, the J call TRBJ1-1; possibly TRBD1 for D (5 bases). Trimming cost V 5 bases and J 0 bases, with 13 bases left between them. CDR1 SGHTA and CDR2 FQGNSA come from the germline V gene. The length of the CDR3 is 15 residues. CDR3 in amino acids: CASSLPGPLNTEAFF. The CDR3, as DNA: TGTGCCAGCAGCCTTCCGGGACCGTTGAACACTGAAGCTTTCTTT.

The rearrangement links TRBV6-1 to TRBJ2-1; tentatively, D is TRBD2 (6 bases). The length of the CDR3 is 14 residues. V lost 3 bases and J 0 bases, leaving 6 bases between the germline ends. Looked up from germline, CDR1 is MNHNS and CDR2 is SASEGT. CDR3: CASSDGGSYNEQFF. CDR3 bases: TGTGCCAGCAGTGACGGGGGCTCCTACAATGAGCAGTTCTTC.

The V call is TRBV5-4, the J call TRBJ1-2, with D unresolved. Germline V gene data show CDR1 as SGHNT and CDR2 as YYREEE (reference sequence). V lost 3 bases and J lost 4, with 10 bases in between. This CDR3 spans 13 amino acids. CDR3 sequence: CASSSGGSYGYTF. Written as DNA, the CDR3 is TGTGCCAGCAGCTCGGGTGGGTCCTATGGCTACACCTTC.

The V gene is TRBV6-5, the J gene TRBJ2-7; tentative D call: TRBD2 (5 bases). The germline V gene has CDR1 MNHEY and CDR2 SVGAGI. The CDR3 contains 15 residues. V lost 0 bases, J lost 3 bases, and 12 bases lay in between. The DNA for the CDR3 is TGTGCCAGCAGTTACTCGACGGGGTCGAACTACGAGCAGTACTTC. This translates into CASSYSTGSNYEQYF.

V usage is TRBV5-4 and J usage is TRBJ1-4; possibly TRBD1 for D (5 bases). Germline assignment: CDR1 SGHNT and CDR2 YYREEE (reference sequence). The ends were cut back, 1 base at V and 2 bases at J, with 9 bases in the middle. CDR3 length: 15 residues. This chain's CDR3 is CASSLYGATNEKLFF. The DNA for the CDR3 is TGTGCCAGCAGCTTGTACGGGGCGACTAATGAAAAACTGTTTTTT.

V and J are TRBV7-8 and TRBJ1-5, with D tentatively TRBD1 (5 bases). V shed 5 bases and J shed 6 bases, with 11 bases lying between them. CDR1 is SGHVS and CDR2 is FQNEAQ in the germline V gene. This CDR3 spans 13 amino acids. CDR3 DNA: TGTGCCAGCAGCACCGACGGGGGTCAGCCCCAGCATTTT. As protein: CASSTDGGQPQHF.

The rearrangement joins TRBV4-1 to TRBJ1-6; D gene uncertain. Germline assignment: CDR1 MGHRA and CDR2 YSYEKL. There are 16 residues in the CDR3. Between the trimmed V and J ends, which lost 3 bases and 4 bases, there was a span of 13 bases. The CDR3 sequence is CASSQETQYYNSPLHF. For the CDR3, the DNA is TGCGCCAGCAGCCAGGAGACACAATATTATAATTCACCCCTCCACTTT.

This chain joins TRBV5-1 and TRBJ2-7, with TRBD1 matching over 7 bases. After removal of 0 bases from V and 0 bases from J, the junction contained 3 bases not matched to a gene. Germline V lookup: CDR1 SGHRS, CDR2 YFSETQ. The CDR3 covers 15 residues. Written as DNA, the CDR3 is TGCGCCAGCAGCTTGGTGACAGGGCCCTCCTACGAGCAGTACTTC. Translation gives CASSLVTGPSYEQYF.

The CDR3 sequence: CASSAGQSYSPLHF. The CDR3 region has the DNA TGTGCCAGCAGTGCAGGACAGAGTTACTCACCCCTCCACTTT. The chain is built from TRBV6-1 and TRBJ1-6; maybe TRBD1 (6 bases). CDR1 MNHNS and CDR2 SASEGT come from the germline V gene. V was clipped by 4 bases and J by 10 bases, with 14 bases between them. CDR3 length: 14 residues.

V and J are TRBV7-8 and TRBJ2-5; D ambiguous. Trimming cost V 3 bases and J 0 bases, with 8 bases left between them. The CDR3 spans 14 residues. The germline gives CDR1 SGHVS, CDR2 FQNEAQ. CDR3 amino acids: CASSFTEYQETQYF. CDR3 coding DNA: TGTGCCAGCAGCTTTACAGAGTACCAAGAGACCCAGTACTTC.

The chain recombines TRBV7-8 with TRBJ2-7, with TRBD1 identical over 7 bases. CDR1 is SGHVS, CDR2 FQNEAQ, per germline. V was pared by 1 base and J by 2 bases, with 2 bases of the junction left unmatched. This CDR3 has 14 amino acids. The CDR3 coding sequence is TGTGCCAGCAGCTTAGAAGGGGGCGCCTACGAGCAGTACTTC. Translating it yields CASSLEGGAYEQYF. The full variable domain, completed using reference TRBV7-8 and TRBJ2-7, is GAGVSQSPRYKVAKRGQDVALRCDPISGHVSLFWYQQALGQGPEFLTYFQNEAQLDKSGLPSDRFFAERPEGSVSTLKIQRTQQEDSAVYLCASSLEGGAYEQYFGPGTRLTVT.

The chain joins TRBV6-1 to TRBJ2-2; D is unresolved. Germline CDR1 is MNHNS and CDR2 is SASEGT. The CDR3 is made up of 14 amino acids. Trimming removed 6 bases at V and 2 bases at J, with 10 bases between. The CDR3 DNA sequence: TGTGCCAGCAGGTACCTCCCAAACACCGGGGAGCTGTTTTTT. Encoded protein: CASRYLPNTGELFF.

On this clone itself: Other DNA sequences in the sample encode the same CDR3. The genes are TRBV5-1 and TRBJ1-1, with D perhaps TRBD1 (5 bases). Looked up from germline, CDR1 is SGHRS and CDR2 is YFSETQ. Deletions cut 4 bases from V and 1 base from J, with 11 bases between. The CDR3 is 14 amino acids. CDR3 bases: TGCGCCAGCAGCCTGGAAGGACAGAACACTGAAGCTTTCTTT. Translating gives CASSLEGQNTEAFF.

DNA of the CDR3: TGTGCCAGCAGCTTGGACAGGGCCTACGAGCAGTACTTC. Translation gives CASSLDRAYEQYF. The chain has TRBV5-4 and TRBJ2-7, with D perhaps TRBD1 (6 bases). Per the germline V gene, CDR1 is SGHNT and CDR2 is YYREEE (reference sequence). With 0 bases removed from V and 2 bases from J, the gap between germline ends came to 6 bases. The CDR3 loop spans 13 amino acids.

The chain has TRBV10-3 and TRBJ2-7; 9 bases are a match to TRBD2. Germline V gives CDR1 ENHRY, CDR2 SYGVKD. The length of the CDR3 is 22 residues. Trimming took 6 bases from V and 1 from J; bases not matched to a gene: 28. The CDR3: CAISASQGKKERGDPGSYEQYF. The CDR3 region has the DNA TGTGCCATCAGCGCCTCCCAGGGGAAGAAGGAGCGGGGGGATCCTGGTTCCTACGAGCAGTACTTC.

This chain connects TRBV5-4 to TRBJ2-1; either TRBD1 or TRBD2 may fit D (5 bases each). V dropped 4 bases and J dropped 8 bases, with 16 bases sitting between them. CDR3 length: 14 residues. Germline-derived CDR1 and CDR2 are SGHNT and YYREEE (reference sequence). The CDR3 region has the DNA TGTGCCAGCAGCCCGCCAGGGCCGAGGGATGAGCAGTTCTTC. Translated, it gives CASSPPGPRDEQFF.

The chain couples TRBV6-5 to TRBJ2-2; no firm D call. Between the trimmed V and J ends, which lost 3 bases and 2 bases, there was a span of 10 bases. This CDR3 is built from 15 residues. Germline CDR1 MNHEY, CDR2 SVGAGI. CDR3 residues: CASSYSRFNTGELFF. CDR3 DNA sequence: TGTGCCAGCAGTTATTCCAGATTTAACACCGGGGAGCTGTTTTTT.

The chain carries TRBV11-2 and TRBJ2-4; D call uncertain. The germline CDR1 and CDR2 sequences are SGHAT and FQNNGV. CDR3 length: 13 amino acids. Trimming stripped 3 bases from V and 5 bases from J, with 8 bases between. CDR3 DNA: TGTGCCAGCAGCTTTGGGCCAGAAAACATTCAGTACTTC. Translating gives CASSFGPENIQYF.

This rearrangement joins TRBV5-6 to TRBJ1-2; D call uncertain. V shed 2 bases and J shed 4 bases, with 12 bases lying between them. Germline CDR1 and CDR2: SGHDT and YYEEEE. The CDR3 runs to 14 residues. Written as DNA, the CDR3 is TGTGCCAGCAGCTTTGAACGGATAACCTATGGCTACACCTTC. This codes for CASSFERITYGYTF.

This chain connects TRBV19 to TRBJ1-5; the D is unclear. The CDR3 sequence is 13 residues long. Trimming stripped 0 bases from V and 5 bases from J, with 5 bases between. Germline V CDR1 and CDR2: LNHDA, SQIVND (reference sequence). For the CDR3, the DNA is TGTGCCAGTAGTATAGACAGATATCAGCCCCAGCATTTT. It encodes CASSIDRYQPQHF.

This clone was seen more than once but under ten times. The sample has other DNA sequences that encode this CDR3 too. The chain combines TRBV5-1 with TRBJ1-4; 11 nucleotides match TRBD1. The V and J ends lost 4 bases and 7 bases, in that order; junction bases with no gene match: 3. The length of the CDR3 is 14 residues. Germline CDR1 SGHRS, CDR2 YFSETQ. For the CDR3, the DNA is TGCGCCAGCAGCCCTGGGACAGGGGGTGAAAAACTGTTTTTT. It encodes CASSPGTGGEKLFF.

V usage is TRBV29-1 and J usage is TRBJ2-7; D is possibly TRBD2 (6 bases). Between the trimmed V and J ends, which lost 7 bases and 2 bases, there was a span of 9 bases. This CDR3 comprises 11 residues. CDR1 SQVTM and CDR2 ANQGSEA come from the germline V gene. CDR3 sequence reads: CSGGEAYEQYF. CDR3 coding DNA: TGCAGCGGGGGGGAGGCCTACGAGCAGTACTTC.

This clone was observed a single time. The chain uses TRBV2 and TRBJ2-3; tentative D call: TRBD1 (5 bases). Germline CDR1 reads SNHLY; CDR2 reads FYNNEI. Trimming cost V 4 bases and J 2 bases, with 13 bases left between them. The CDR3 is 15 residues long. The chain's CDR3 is CASSGRTGYTDTQYF. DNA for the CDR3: TGTGCCAGCAGTGGGCGTACAGGATACACAGATACGCAGTATTTT. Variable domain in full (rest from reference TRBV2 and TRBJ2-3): EPEVTQTPSHQVTQMGQEVILRCVPISNHLYFYWYRQILGQKVEFLVSFYNNEISEKSEIFDDQFSVERPDGSNFTLKIRSTKLEDSAMYFCASSGRTGYTDTQYFGPGTRLTVL.

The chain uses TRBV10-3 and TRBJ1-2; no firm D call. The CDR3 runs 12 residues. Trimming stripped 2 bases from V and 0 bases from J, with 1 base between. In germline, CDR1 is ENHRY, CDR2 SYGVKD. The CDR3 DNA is TGTGCCATCAGTGAGGCTAACTATGGCTACACCTTC. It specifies CAISEANYGYTF.

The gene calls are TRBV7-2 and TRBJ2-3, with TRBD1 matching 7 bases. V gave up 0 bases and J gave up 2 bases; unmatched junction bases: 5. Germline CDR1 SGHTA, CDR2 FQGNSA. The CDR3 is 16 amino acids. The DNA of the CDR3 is TGTGCCAGCAGCTTAGCCCGGGACAGAATCACAGATACGCAGTATTTT. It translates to CASSLARDRITDTQYF.

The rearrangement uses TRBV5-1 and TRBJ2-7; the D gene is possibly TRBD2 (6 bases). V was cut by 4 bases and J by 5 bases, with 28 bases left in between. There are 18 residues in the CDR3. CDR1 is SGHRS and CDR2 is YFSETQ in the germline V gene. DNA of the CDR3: TGCGCCAGCAGCATTACGTCGGGACTCGACCGCATCCAGAACGAGCAGTACTTC. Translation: CASSITSGLDRIQNEQYF.

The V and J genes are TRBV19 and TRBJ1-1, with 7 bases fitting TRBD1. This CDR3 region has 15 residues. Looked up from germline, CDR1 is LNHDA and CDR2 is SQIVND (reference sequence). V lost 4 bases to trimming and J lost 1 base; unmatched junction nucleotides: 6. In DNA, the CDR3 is TGTGCCAGTAGTACTGGCTGGGACAGGAACACTGAAGCTTTCTTT. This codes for CASSTGWDRNTEAFF.

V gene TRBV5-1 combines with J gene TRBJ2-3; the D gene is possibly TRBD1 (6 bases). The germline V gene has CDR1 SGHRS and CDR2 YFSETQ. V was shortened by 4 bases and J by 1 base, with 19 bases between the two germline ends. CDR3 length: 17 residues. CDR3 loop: CASSRTQQGSGTDTQYF. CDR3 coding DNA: TGCGCCAGCAGCAGGACTCAACAGGGATCGGGCACAGATACGCAGTATTTT.

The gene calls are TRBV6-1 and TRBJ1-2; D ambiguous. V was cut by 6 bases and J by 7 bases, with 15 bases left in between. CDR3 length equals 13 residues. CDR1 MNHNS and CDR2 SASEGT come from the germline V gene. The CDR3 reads CASRLTKTGGYTF. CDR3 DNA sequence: TGTGCCAGCAGACTAACAAAGACTGGTGGCTACACCTTC.

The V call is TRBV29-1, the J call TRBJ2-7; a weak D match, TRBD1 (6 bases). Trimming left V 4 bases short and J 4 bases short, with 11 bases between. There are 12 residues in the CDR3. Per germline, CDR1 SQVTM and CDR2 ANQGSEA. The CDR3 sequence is CSVGKDRYEQYF. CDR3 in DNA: TGCAGCGTTGGGAAAGACAGGTACGAGCAGTACTTC.

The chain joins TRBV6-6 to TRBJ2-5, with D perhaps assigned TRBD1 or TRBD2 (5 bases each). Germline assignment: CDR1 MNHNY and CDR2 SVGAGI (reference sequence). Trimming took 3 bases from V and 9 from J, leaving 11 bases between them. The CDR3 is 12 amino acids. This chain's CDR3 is CASSYPPGPQYF. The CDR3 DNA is TGTGCCAGCAGTTATCCCCCGGGGCCCCAGTACTTC.